This is a list of T cell receptor beta chains from one sample in a study of response to subunit inactivated influenza vaccine. Each CDR3 protein gets one entry after TCRdb re-called the RT-PCR reads with MiXCR. The sample has hundreds of thousands of distinct CDR3 sequences; about 25% are singletons. Sequenced here: CD4+ T cells sorted from PBMCs, sampled roughly 5 days after vaccination. The receptors stem from a man in his fifties or sixties who received an inactivated influenza vaccine. Both conserved end residues are part of each CDR3. Fields, in order: CDR3 protein, J gene, V gene, clone size. Some rows have no size entry. The others give once, few or many, or a class for an expanded clone.

CDR3aa: CASSHPLRGANYGYTF
j_gene: TRBJ1-2
v_gene: TRBV4-2
abundance: NA

CDR3aa: CSVGTGEMNTEAFF
j_gene: TRBJ1-1
v_gene: TRBV29-1
abundance: NA

CDR3aa: CASSLLRPAEGGGADTQYF
j_gene: TRBJ2-3
v_gene: TRBV7-7
abundance: NA

CDR3aa: CAISGQHQETQYF
j_gene: TRBJ2-5
v_gene: TRBV10-3
abundance: few

CDR3aa: CASSQGGQSSDTQYF
j_gene: TRBJ2-3
v_gene: TRBV4-3
abundance: few

CDR3aa: CASSFVSGQETQYF
j_gene: TRBJ2-5
v_gene: TRBV27
abundance: NA

CDR3aa: CASSPGGNYGYTF
j_gene: TRBJ1-2
v_gene: TRBV5-1
abundance: many

CDR3aa: CASSPRGGGQETQYF
j_gene: TRBJ2-5
v_gene: TRBV5-1
abundance: few

CDR3aa: CASSLGPGQTDTQYF
j_gene: TRBJ2-3
v_gene: TRBV7-2
abundance: NA

CDR3aa: CASSTGTGGGSEAFF
j_gene: TRBJ1-1
v_gene: TRBV6-1
abundance: NA

CDR3aa: CSAPSGANVLTF
j_gene: TRBJ2-6
v_gene: TRBV20-1
abundance: many

CDR3aa: CASSFTRDRSYEQYF
j_gene: TRBJ2-7
v_gene: TRBV6-5
abundance: NA

CDR3aa: CASSLGTGVRQHF
j_gene: TRBJ1-5
v_gene: TRBV12-3/TRBV12-4
abundance: few

CDR3aa: CASSDSSNYGYTF
j_gene: TRBJ1-2
v_gene: TRBV25-1
abundance: NA

CDR3aa: CASSDFLGGGKTQYF
j_gene: TRBJ2-5
v_gene: TRBV6-1
abundance: NA

CDR3aa: CASSLERNYEQYF
j_gene: TRBJ2-7
v_gene: TRBV6-2/TRBV6-3
abundance: many

CDR3aa: CASMREEVYNEQFF
j_gene: TRBJ2-1
v_gene: TRBV6-2/TRBV6-3
abundance: NA

CDR3aa: CSARRQSGADTQYF
j_gene: TRBJ2-3
v_gene: TRBV20-1
abundance: many

CDR3aa: CASSYAGQGAWEQYF
j_gene: TRBJ2-7
v_gene: TRBV6-5
abundance: few

CDR3aa: CASGTTGSDTQYF
j_gene: TRBJ2-3
v_gene: TRBV12-3/TRBV12-4
abundance: NA

CDR3aa: CAITSGGDTQYF
j_gene: TRBJ2-3
v_gene: TRBV10-3
abundance: few

CDR3aa: CASSPRGTSEGEQFF
j_gene: TRBJ2-1
v_gene: TRBV18
abundance: NA

CDR3aa: CASSLASPSDSGGYNEQFF
j_gene: TRBJ2-1
v_gene: TRBV5-1
abundance: NA

CDR3aa: CASNLAGGTDTQYF
j_gene: TRBJ2-3
v_gene: TRBV5-1
abundance: NA

CDR3aa: CASSPAPGAYEQYF
j_gene: TRBJ2-7
v_gene: TRBV5-1
abundance: NA

CDR3aa: CASSSPMRASIDTQYF
j_gene: TRBJ2-3
v_gene: TRBV7-2
abundance: NA

CDR3aa: CASSLGSGSGETQYF
j_gene: TRBJ2-5
v_gene: TRBV7-2
abundance: few